One sample yielded the 28 T cell receptor beta chains listed below, sequenced in a study of cytomegalovirus exposure and HLA in healthy donors. With 60 Vbeta and 13 Jbeta primers, the PCR was carried out. TCRdb keeps only in-frame clones here, not all; method: immunoSEQ multiplex PCR. The repertoire has about 120,000 clones, around 76% of them found once; the top ten carry approximately 31%. Sequencing was carried out using PBMCs. The receptors come from a man aged 60 to 75 in good health and CMV-seropositive.

This clone was detected only once. This chain joins TRBV18 and TRBJ1-1; D is possibly TRBD1 (6 bases). CDR3 size: 11 residues. The germline CDR1 and CDR2 sequences are KGHSH and LQKENI. V lost 5 bases to trimming and J lost 7 bases, with 8 bases between them. The CDR3 sequence: CASSTGNEAFF. The CDR3 region has the DNA TGTGCCAGCTCAACAGGGAATGAAGCTTTCTTT.

This CDR3 reads CASSPEQQGAGQPQHF. The CDR3 DNA is TGTGCCAGCTCACCGGAACAACAGGGGGCCGGTCAGCCCCAGCATTTT. The genes are TRBV18 and TRBJ1-5, with 9 bases aligning to TRBD1. J gave up 6 bases and V 3 bases, and 9 bases lay outside the gene matches. Germline V lookup: CDR1 KGHSH, CDR2 LQKENI. This CDR3 is 16 amino acids long. The variable domain in full, completed from reference TRBV18 and TRBJ1-5, reads NAGVMQNPRHLVRRRGQEARLRCSPMKGHSHVYWYRQLPEEGLKFMVYLQKENIIDESGMPKERFSAEFPKEGPSILRIQQVVRGDSAAYFCASSPEQQGAGQPQHFGDGTRLSIL.

The chain has TRBV10-3 and TRBJ1-1; 7 nucleotides align to TRBD1. The CDR3 runs 13 residues. From germline, CDR1 is ENHRY and CDR2 SYGVKD. V lost 11 bases and J lost 1; bases outside the gene matches: 7. This CDR3 reads CAVGTDENTEAFF. CDR3 bases: TGTGCCGTAGGGACAGATGAGAACACTGAAGCTTTCTTT.

The chain uses TRBV5-1 and TRBJ1-1, with D perhaps TRBD1 (5 bases). Germline CDR1 is SGHRS and CDR2 is YFSETQ. With 0 bases removed from V and 7 bases from J, the gap between germline ends came to 10 bases. CDR3 length: 13 residues. CDR3 sequence (DNA): TGCGCCAGCAGCTTGGCAGGGTTTGGTGAAGCTTTCTTT. The encoded protein is CASSLAGFGEAFF.

The chain joins TRBV7-2 to TRBJ1-1; D not certain. Trimming removed 2 bases at V and 1 base at J, with 8 bases between. The CDR3 loop spans 14 amino acids. Germline values: CDR1 SGHTA, CDR2 FQGNSA. CDR3 coding DNA: TGTGCCAGCAGCTTAAATTCACAGAACACTGAAGCTTTCTTT. Protein product: CASSLNSQNTEAFF.

This sequence joins TRBV5-4 and TRBJ2-5, with 14 bases matching TRBD2. CDR3 size: 16 residues. The germline CDR1 and CDR2 sequences are SGHNT and YYREEE (reference sequence). Losses at the gene ends were 6 bases for V and 2 bases for J; bases not matched to a gene: 6. CDR3: CASTLRLAGGQETQYF. The DNA for the CDR3 is TGTGCCAGCACGCTCAGACTAGCGGGAGGGCAAGAGACCCAGTACTTC.

Here the CDR3 reads CASSGSGGAGDTQYF. The CDR3 DNA is TGTGCCAGCAGTGGGAGCGGGGGGGCTGGAGATACGCAGTATTTT. The chain uses TRBV2 and TRBJ2-3, with 10 bases fitting TRBD2. The CDR3 runs to 15 residues. V lost 4 bases, J lost 5 bases, and 6 bases stayed unmatched. Per germline, CDR1 SNHLY and CDR2 FYNNEI.

In DNA, the CDR3 is TGTGCCATCAGTGAGTCAGCACAGGGCCCGTACGAGCAGTACTTC. The encoded protein is CAISESAQGPYEQYF. V usage is TRBV10-3 and J usage is TRBJ2-7, with a tentative D call TRBD1 (6 bases). Germline V CDR1 and CDR2: ENHRY, SYGVKD. V lost 0 bases and J 4 bases, leaving 13 bases between the germline ends. This CDR3 is 15 amino acids long.

The chain uses TRBV29-1 and TRBJ2-5; TRBD1 is a possible D gene (5 bases). Matching the DNA end better, TRBJ2-7 makes the J call doubtful. The CDR3 sequence is 13 residues long. Germline V gene lookup returns CDR1 SQVTM and CDR2 ANQGSEA. CDR3 bases: TGCAGCGTTGAAAGGGGCAGTTCCTACGAGCAGTACTTC. Translated, it gives CSVERGSSYEQYF.

The V call is TRBV6-6, the J call TRBJ1-4, with TRBD1 as a possible D gene (6 bases). This CDR3 has 14 residues. Germline lookup yields CDR1 MNHNY and CDR2 SVGAGI (reference sequence). V lost 5 bases and J 3 bases, leaving 10 bases between the germline ends. The CDR3 nucleotides are TGTGCCAGCAGTACACAGGGCCCTAATGAAAAACTGTTTTTT. Its translation: CASSTQGPNEKLFF.

This clone was recorded a few times. V usage is TRBV21-1 and J usage is TRBJ2-1; the DNA was not compared with TRBD1, the D call given in the table. TRBV21-1 is listed as a pseudogene. The CDR3 sequence is 23 residues long. The CDR3 is CASRAGGTVAQVERTCSYNEQFF. CDR3 sequence (DNA): TGTGCCAGTCGGGCTGGAGGGACAGTTGCCCAGGTAGAGCGGACGTGCTCCTACAATGAGCAGTTCTTC.

There are a few counts of this clone. The chain joins TRBV27 to TRBJ2-4, with TRBD2 as a possible D gene (7 bases). Trimming removed 6 bases at V and 5 bases at J, with 17 bases between. Germline V gene sequence: CDR1 MNHEY, CDR2 SMNVEV (reference sequence). The CDR3 loop spans 15 amino acids. The CDR3 sequence is CASRGRGDPENIQYF. The DNA for the CDR3 is TGTGCCAGCAGGGGGAGGGGGGACCCCGAAAACATTCAGTACTTC.

The chain carries TRBV2 and TRBJ1-6; weak D call: TRBD1 (5 bases). V was clipped by 3 bases and J by 6 bases, with 6 bases between them. This CDR3 spans 13 amino acids. Germline values: CDR1 SNHLY, CDR2 FYNNEI. The CDR3 DNA reads as TGTGCCAGCAGTGAGACAGCTAATTCACCCCTCCACTTT. It specifies CASSETANSPLHF.

This sequence joins TRBV10-2 and TRBJ1-4; tentatively, D is TRBD1 (6 bases). The V gene's germline CDR1 is WSHSY and CDR2 SAAADI. Trimming took 10 bases from V and 7 from J, leaving 16 bases between them. The CDR3 contains 13 residues. DNA for the CDR3: TGCGCCACCCGATCGGGGGGCGGTGAAAAACTGTTTTTT. This translates into CATRSGGGEKLFF.

The CDR3 DNA reads as TGCGCCAGCACCGGGACTAGCGACTACGAGCAGTACTTC. Amino acids: CASTGTSDYEQYF. This rearrangement joins TRBV5-1 to TRBJ2-7, with 10 bases aligning to TRBD2. Germline V gives CDR1 SGHRS, CDR2 YFSETQ. The CDR3 spans 13 residues. V trimming: 6 bases; J trimming: 3 bases; junction bases outside the gene matches: 3.

The V call is TRBV18, the J call TRBJ1-2; D not certain. The germline gives CDR1 KGHSH, CDR2 LQKENI. Trimming removed 3 bases at V and 7 bases at J, with 12 bases between. This CDR3 has 13 amino acids. CDR3 coding DNA: TGTGCCAGCTCACCTTTTTGGTCGGTTGGCTACACCTTC. It is translated as CASSPFWSVGYTF.

The rearrangement links TRBV5-1 to TRBJ1-4; 8 bases are shared with TRBD1. Per germline, CDR1 SGHRS and CDR2 YFSETQ. Trimming took 3 bases from V and 4 from J; bases not matched to a gene: 11. This CDR3 contains 17 residues. CDR3 coding DNA: TGCGCCAGCAGCTCGGGCCCTGACAGGGGACGTAATGAAAAACTGTTTTTT. Translating it yields CASSSGPDRGRNEKLFF.

The gene calls are TRBV5-1 and TRBJ2-1, with D uncertain. Trimming shortened V by 0 bases and J by 7 bases, and 5 bases separated the two germline ends. In germline, CDR1 is SGHRS, CDR2 YFSETQ. The CDR3 sequence is 12 residues long. CDR3 in amino acids: CASSLGQNEQFF. The CDR3 nucleotides are TGCGCCAGCAGCTTGGGGCAGAATGAGCAGTTCTTC.

The genes are TRBV7-9 and TRBJ2-2, with 11 bases that match TRBD2. V lost 10 bases and J lost 4; bases outside the gene matches: 5. CDR3 size: 14 residues. The germline CDR1 and CDR2 sequences are SEHNR and FQNEAQ (reference sequence). The CDR3 loop is CATQGTSGTGELFF. For the CDR3, the DNA is TGTGCCACTCAGGGGACTAGCGGCACCGGGGAGCTGTTTTTT.

The rearrangement links TRBV4-1 to TRBJ1-2; possible D gene TRBD1, 6 bases. Germline CDR1 is MGHRA and CDR2 is YSYEKL. V shed 6 bases and J shed 1 base, with 24 bases lying between them. The length of the CDR3 is 18 residues. This chain's CDR3 is CASSHVGRGKVVNYGYTF. CDR3 bases: TGCGCCAGCAGTCACGTGGGCAGGGGTAAAGTAGTTAACTATGGCTACACCTTC.

This clone turned up a few times. This sequence joins TRBV5-1 and TRBJ1-1; TRBD1 matches at 7 bases. The V segment lost 0 bases and the J segment 12 bases; nucleotides outside the gene matches: 8. Germline V gene lookup returns CDR1 SGHRS and CDR2 YFSETQ. The CDR3 contains 13 residues. Here the CDR3 reads CASSLELTGVTFF. The DNA for the CDR3 is TGCGCCAGCAGCTTGGAGCTTACAGGGGTAACTTTCTTT.

The chain combines TRBV15 with TRBJ2-7, with 9 positions matching TRBD1. The CDR3 consists of 14 residues. V shed 2 bases and J 6 bases; nucleotides not matched to a gene: 5. Germline V gene sequence: CDR1 LNHNV, CDR2 YYDKDF (reference sequence). CDR3 DNA sequence: TGTGCCACCAGCAGACCGGGACAGGGTACCGAGCAGTACTTC. Its translation is CATSRPGQGTEQYF.

This clone was observed a single time. The rearrangement links TRBV6-5 to TRBJ2-2; tentative D call: TRBD1 (5 bases). Trimming stripped 8 bases from V and 3 bases from J, with 16 bases between. Germline-derived CDR1 and CDR2 are MNHEY and SVGAGI. There are 15 residues in the CDR3. CDR3 amino acids: CASSEWGGHTGELFF. The CDR3 region has the DNA TGTGCCAGCTCCGAATGGGGCGGACACACCGGGGAGCTGTTTTTT.

This rearrangement joins TRBV9 to TRBJ1-1; a weak D match, TRBD1 (6 bases). CDR3 size: 13 residues. The germline CDR1 and CDR2 sequences are SGDLS and YYNGEE. Between the trimmed V and J ends, which lost 0 bases and 8 bases, there was a span of 11 bases. CDR3: CASSVAMDREAFF. The CDR3 region has the DNA TGTGCCAGCAGCGTAGCTATGGACAGAGAAGCTTTCTTT.

The gene calls are TRBV7-2 and TRBJ1-2; no clear D. V lost 5 bases and J lost 1, with 14 bases in between. Germline V gene data show CDR1 as SGHTA and CDR2 as FQGNSA. The CDR3 has 15 residues. The CDR3 sequence is CASSATEQINYGYTF. CDR3 sequence (DNA): TGTGCCAGCAGCGCGACGGAACAGATTAACTATGGCTACACCTTC.

The chain combines TRBV5-1 with TRBJ2-5, with a possible D match to TRBD2 (5 bases). With 0 bases removed from V and 3 bases from J, the gap between germline ends came to 12 bases. The CDR3 loop spans 15 amino acids. Per the germline V gene, CDR1 is SGHRS and CDR2 is YFSETQ. The CDR3 protein is CASSLVGVREETQYF. In DNA, the CDR3 is TGCGCCAGCAGCTTGGTGGGCGTGAGGGAAGAGACCCAGTACTTC. The full variable domain, its missing parts supplied by reference TRBV5-1 and TRBJ2-5, is KAGVTQTPRYLIKTRGQQVTLSCSPISGHRSVSWYQQTPGQGLQFLFEYFSETQRNKGNFPGRFSGRQFSNSRSEMNVSTLELGDSALYLCASSLVGVREETQYFGPGTRLLVL.

In this sample, this clone turned up a few times. The gene calls are TRBV28 and TRBJ2-3, with TRBD2 matching 10 bases. Trimming cost V 4 bases and J 6 bases; bases outside gene matches: 10. The CDR3 has 16 amino acids. The germline V gene has CDR1 MDHEN and CDR2 SYDVKM. The CDR3: CASSSRTSGRTDTQYF. The CDR3 DNA follows: TGTGCCAGCAGTTCCCGGACTAGCGGAAGAACGGATACGCAGTATTTT. Full variable domain (missing parts from reference TRBV28 and TRBJ2-3): DVKVTQSSRYLVKRTGEKVFLECVQDMDHENMFWYRQDPGLGLRLIYFSYDVKMKEKGDIPEGYSVSREKKERFSLILESASTNQTSMYLCASSSRTSGRTDTQYFGPGTRLTVL.

Worth noting for this clone: Compared with germline, one end of the junction differs, possibly owing to a read error. The chain joins TRBV6-5 to TRBJ1-3, with D possibly TRBD1 on 6 matching bases. Germline V gene lookup returns CDR1 MNHEY and CDR2 SVGAGI. The CDR3 runs to 14 residues. The CDR3 DNA reads TGTGCCAGCAGGCCACACAGGGCTGGAGACACCATATATTTT. Translation: CASRPHRAGDTIYF.